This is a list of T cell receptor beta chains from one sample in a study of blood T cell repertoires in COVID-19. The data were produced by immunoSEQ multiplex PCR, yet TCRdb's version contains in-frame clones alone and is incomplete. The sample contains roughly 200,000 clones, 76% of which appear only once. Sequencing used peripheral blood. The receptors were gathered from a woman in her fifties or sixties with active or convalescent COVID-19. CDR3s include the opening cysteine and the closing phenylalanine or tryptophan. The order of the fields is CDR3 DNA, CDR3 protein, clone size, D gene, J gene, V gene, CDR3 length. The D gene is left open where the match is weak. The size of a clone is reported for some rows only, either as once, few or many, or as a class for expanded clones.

cdr3_nt: TGTGCCAGCAGTTCTAGCGGGGCTTACGAGCAGTACTTC
cdr3_aa: CASSSSGAYEQYF
clone_size: .
d_call: TRBD2
j_call: TRBJ2-7
v_call: TRBV5-4
cdr3_length: 13

cdr3_nt: TGTGCCAGCAGTCTCGAGGGACAAGTTAATGAAAAACTGTTTTTT
cdr3_aa: CASSLEGQVNEKLFF
clone_size: .
d_call: .
j_call: TRBJ1-4
v_call: TRBV27
cdr3_length: 15

cdr3_nt: TGTGCCAGCAGTGAATTGAGCGGGAGGACAGATACGCAGTATTTT
cdr3_aa: CASSELSGRTDTQYF
clone_size: .
d_call: TRBD2
j_call: TRBJ2-3
v_call: TRBV25-1
cdr3_length: 15

cdr3_nt: TGTGCCACCAGCAGAGATCGCGGCTACGAGCAGTACTTC
cdr3_aa: CATSRDRGYEQYF
clone_size: .
d_call: .
j_call: TRBJ2-7
v_call: TRBV15
cdr3_length: 13

cdr3_nt: TGTGCCAGCAGCCCCGAAAGGGCGGGGAGAGGTGGAAACACCATATATTTT
cdr3_aa: CASSPERAGRGGNTIYF
clone_size: .
d_call: .
j_call: TRBJ1-3
v_call: TRBV7-6
cdr3_length: 17

cdr3_nt: TGTGCCAGCAGTGGCCAGGGGATCACTGGAAACACCATATATTTT
cdr3_aa: CASSGQGITGNTIYF
clone_size: .
d_call: .
j_call: TRBJ1-3
v_call: TRBV2
cdr3_length: 15

cdr3_nt: TGTGCCAGCCGAAAGGGGGGGGCGCGGAACGAGCAGTACTTC
cdr3_aa: CASRKGGARNEQYF
clone_size: few
d_call: .
j_call: TRBJ2-7
v_call: TRBV3-1/TRBV3-2
cdr3_length: 14

cdr3_nt: TGTGCCAGCAGCGCGGTGTGGACTAGCGGGAGGTATGAGCAGTTCTTC
cdr3_aa: CASSAVWTSGRYEQFF
clone_size: few
d_call: TRBD2
j_call: TRBJ2-1
v_call: TRBV9
cdr3_length: 16

cdr3_nt: TGTGCCAGCAGTACACAGAATGAGAACACTGAAGCTTTCTTT
cdr3_aa: CASSTQNENTEAFF
clone_size: .
d_call: .
j_call: TRBJ1-1
v_call: TRBV27
cdr3_length: 14

cdr3_nt: TGTGCCAGCAGGGGGACAGGGGAAAATGGCTACACCTTC
cdr3_aa: CASRGTGENGYTF
clone_size: once
d_call: TRBD1
j_call: TRBJ1-2
v_call: TRBV28
cdr3_length: 13

cdr3_nt: TGTGCCAGAGCCCTAGCGGGATGCAAGCTAGCCAAAAACATTCAGTACTTC
cdr3_aa: CARALAGCKLAKNIQYF
clone_size: once
d_call: .
j_call: TRBJ2-4
v_call: TRBV21-1
cdr3_length: 17

cdr3_nt: TGTGCCAGCAGCGTCTTAAGAGGAATGGCCGGGGAGCTGTTTTTT
cdr3_aa: CASSVLRGMAGELFF
clone_size: many
d_call: .
j_call: TRBJ2-2
v_call: TRBV3-1/TRBV3-2
cdr3_length: 15

cdr3_nt: TGCGCCAGCAGCCAAGATCGCACTTTTAGGATGGGCATCGGTCAGCCCCAGCATTTT
cdr3_aa: CASSQDRTFRMGIGQPQHF
clone_size: .
d_call: .
j_call: TRBJ1-5
v_call: TRBV4-1
cdr3_length: 19

cdr3_nt: TGTGCCAGCACCTCAGGGACAGGGTACTATGGCTACACCTTC
cdr3_aa: CASTSGTGYYGYTF
clone_size: .
d_call: TRBD1
j_call: TRBJ1-2
v_call: TRBV28
cdr3_length: 14

cdr3_nt: TGCGCCAGCAGCCAAGATGGGACATCGGTATCAACCGGGGAGCTGTTTTTT
cdr3_aa: CASSQDGTSVSTGELFF
clone_size: .
d_call: .
j_call: TRBJ2-2
v_call: TRBV4-1
cdr3_length: 17

cdr3_nt: TGTGCCAGCAACCATGCTAAGCGGGGGTTCTACAATGAGCAGTTCTTC
cdr3_aa: CASNHAKRGFYNEQFF
clone_size: .
d_call: TRBD2
j_call: TRBJ2-1
v_call: TRBV13
cdr3_length: 16

cdr3_nt: TGTGCCAGCAGCTGGCGAAGGGGAGGCACTGAAGCTTTCTTT
cdr3_aa: CASSWRRGGTEAFF
clone_size: .
d_call: .
j_call: TRBJ1-1
v_call: TRBV5-6
cdr3_length: 14

cdr3_nt: TGTGCCAGCAGCGCTGGGACAGGGCTGTCTGAAGCTTTCTTT
cdr3_aa: CASSAGTGLSEAFF
clone_size: .
d_call: TRBD1
j_call: TRBJ1-1
v_call: TRBV7-9
cdr3_length: 14

cdr3_nt: TGTGCCAGCAGCCAGCGCGATAATGAGCAGTTCTTC
cdr3_aa: CASSQRDNEQFF
clone_size: many
d_call: .
j_call: TRBJ2-1
v_call: TRBV27
cdr3_length: 12

cdr3_nt: TGTGCCTGGAGTGTTAGACTACTAGCGGGACCCCAAGAGACCCAGTACTTC
cdr3_aa: CAWSVRLLAGPQETQYF
clone_size: once
d_call: TRBD2
j_call: TRBJ2-5
v_call: TRBV30
cdr3_length: 17

cdr3_nt: TGTGCCAGTAGTCCCAAGGCGAACAGGACCTATGGCTACACCTTC
cdr3_aa: CASSPKANRTYGYTF
clone_size: .
d_call: .
j_call: TRBJ1-2
v_call: TRBV19
cdr3_length: 15

cdr3_nt: TGTGCCAGCAACCTACTAGGAGTCAATGAGCAGTTCTTC
cdr3_aa: CASNLLGVNEQFF
clone_size: .
d_call: .
j_call: TRBJ2-1
v_call: TRBV9
cdr3_length: 13

cdr3_nt: TGCGCCAGCAGTCAATCTCGGGACAGGGATGGCTACACCTTC
cdr3_aa: CASSQSRDRDGYTF
clone_size: .
d_call: TRBD1
j_call: TRBJ1-2
v_call: TRBV23-1
cdr3_length: 14

cdr3_nt: TGTGCCAGCTCACCGAGACTAGCGGGAGGACCAGATACGCAGTATTTT
cdr3_aa: CASSPRLAGGPDTQYF
clone_size: .
d_call: TRBD2
j_call: TRBJ2-3
v_call: TRBV18
cdr3_length: 16

cdr3_nt: TGTGCCAGCAGTTTATCGGCAGGGTATTTCGACGAGCAGTACTTC
cdr3_aa: CASSLSAGYFDEQYF
clone_size: .
d_call: .
j_call: TRBJ2-7
v_call: TRBV27
cdr3_length: 15

cdr3_nt: TGTGCCAGCAGCCAACTACGCGGTGGGGGGACAGGGGTAGGAGAGCAGTTCTTC
cdr3_aa: CASSQLRGGGTGVGEQFF
clone_size: .
d_call: TRBD1
j_call: TRBJ2-1
v_call: TRBV14
cdr3_length: 18

cdr3_nt: TGTGCCAGCAGTTACCGTGATCAGCCCCAGCATTTT
cdr3_aa: CASSYRDQPQHF
clone_size: .
d_call: .
j_call: TRBJ1-5
v_call: TRBV6-6
cdr3_length: 12

cdr3_nt: TGTGCCAGCAGCTTGGTTTCGGCAGGGGGCAGGTTCGAGCAGTACTTC
cdr3_aa: CASSLVSAGGRFEQYF
clone_size: .
d_call: TRBD1
j_call: TRBJ2-7
v_call: TRBV5-6
cdr3_length: 16

cdr3_nt: TGTGCCAGCAGTTTATCGCCAGGGGGTTTGGGAAACACCATATATTTT
cdr3_aa: CASSLSPGGLGNTIYF
clone_size: .
d_call: TRBD1
j_call: TRBJ1-3
v_call: TRBV27
cdr3_length: 16

cdr3_nt: TGCGCCAGCAGCCAAGATGGGCCTAGGACAGGGATGGGGAATTCACCCCTCCACTTT
cdr3_aa: CASSQDGPRTGMGNSPLHF
clone_size: .
d_call: TRBD1
j_call: TRBJ1-6
v_call: TRBV4-3
cdr3_length: 19

cdr3_nt: TGTGCCAGCAGTTCCAGGGGAGGGATAGGTTCACCCCTCCACTTT
cdr3_aa: CASSSRGGIGSPLHF
clone_size: .
d_call: .
j_call: TRBJ1-6
v_call: TRBV7-3
cdr3_length: 15

cdr3_nt: TGTGCCAGCAGTCGAAGCGGGGGGGTTTTACCTGAGCAGTTCTTC
cdr3_aa: CASSRSGGVLPEQFF
clone_size: .
d_call: TRBD2
j_call: TRBJ2-1
v_call: TRBV7-2
cdr3_length: 15

cdr3_nt: TGTGCCAGCAGGGACAGGGGGGGTCTCTCCGGGGACTATGGCTACACCTTC
cdr3_aa: CASRDRGGLSGDYGYTF
clone_size: .
d_call: TRBD1
j_call: TRBJ1-2
v_call: TRBV2
cdr3_length: 17

cdr3_nt: TGTGCCAGCGGGAGACAGGGAGGCGGCTACACCTTC
cdr3_aa: CASGRQGGGYTF
clone_size: .
d_call: TRBD1
j_call: TRBJ1-2
v_call: TRBV7-6
cdr3_length: 12

cdr3_nt: TGTGCCAGCAGTTTCTTAGCCTCGGCCGAAGCTTTCTTT
cdr3_aa: CASSFLASAEAFF
clone_size: .
d_call: .
j_call: TRBJ1-1
v_call: TRBV12-3/TRBV12-4
cdr3_length: 13

cdr3_nt: TGTGCCAGCAACCAACAGGGGAACAATGAGCAGTTCTTC
cdr3_aa: CASNQQGNNEQFF
clone_size: .
d_call: TRBD1
j_call: TRBJ2-1
v_call: TRBV27
cdr3_length: 13

cdr3_nt: TGTGCCAGCAGCGGACGACAGGGTGGCGTGACCCAGTACTTC
cdr3_aa: CASSGRQGGVTQYF
clone_size: .
d_call: TRBD1
j_call: TRBJ2-5
v_call: TRBV7-8
cdr3_length: 14

cdr3_nt: TGCAGCGTGACAGAAAGTGGAAACACCATATATTTT
cdr3_aa: CSVTESGNTIYF
clone_size: .
d_call: .
j_call: TRBJ1-3
v_call: TRBV29-1
cdr3_length: 12

cdr3_nt: TGCGCCAGCAGCCCTCAGTACAATGAGCAGTTCTTC
cdr3_aa: CASSPQYNEQFF
clone_size: .
d_call: .
j_call: TRBJ2-1
v_call: TRBV5-1
cdr3_length: 12

cdr3_nt: TGTGCCAGCAGTGAAGGGACTAACCCCTACAATGAGCAGTTCTTC
cdr3_aa: CASSEGTNPYNEQFF
clone_size: few
d_call: .
j_call: TRBJ2-1
v_call: TRBV6-1
cdr3_length: 15